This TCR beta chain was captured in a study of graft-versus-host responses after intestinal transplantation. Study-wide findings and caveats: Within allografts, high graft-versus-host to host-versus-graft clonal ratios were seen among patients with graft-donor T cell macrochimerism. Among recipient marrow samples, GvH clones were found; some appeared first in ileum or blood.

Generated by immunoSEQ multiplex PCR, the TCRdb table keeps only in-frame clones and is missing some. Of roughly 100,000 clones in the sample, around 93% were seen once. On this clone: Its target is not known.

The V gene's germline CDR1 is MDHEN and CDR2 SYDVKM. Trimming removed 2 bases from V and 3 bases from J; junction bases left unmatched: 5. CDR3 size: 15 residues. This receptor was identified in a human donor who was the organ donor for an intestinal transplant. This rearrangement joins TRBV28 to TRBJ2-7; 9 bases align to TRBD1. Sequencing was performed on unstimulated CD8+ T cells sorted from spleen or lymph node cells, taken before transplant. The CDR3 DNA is TGTGCCAGCAGTTTACCCGGGACAGGGAACTACGAGCAGTACTTC. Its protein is CASSLPGTGNYEQYF.